This TCR beta chain was sequenced in a study of response to subunit inactivated influenza vaccine (dated by TCRdb to 2016 to 2018). At the level of the whole study: Deep quantitative T cell receptor repertoire profiling was used in the study to track responses to a trivalent subunit inactivated influenza vaccine.

To note about this clonotype: Which antigen it targets is not known. No quality values exist for individual bases; no much larger clone is one base distant.

Library generation was performed with RT-PCR. Sequenced on an Illumina HiSeq 2500. TCRdb reworked the public reads: Q25 trimming with fastp, MiXCR clone assembly, productive beta chains retained. Rows are combined by CDR3 protein, so each entry shows the most common genes and DNA. The sample has about 530,000 distinct CDR3 sequences on record, about an eighth of them singletons. The ten largest clones take up around 13% of the sample. Sample time point, as interpreted from the label and publication: 40 to 45 days after influenza vaccine administration. Points the paper makes about the study in general: According to the authors, only a limited number of new T cells may be recruited by each seasonal influenza vaccination.

The material was PBMCs from blood, obtained 35 to 45 days after vaccination. This TCR was recovered from a man aged 45-60 years who received an inactivated influenza vaccine. Donor details come from another sample of the same person, matched by shared clones.

The CDR3 protein is CASSQEWVSRETQYF. The bases are TGCGCCAGCAGCCAAGAGTGGGTATCGCGGGAGACCCAGTACTTC. The chain employs TRBV4-3 and TRBJ2-5, with an unclear D gene assignment. CDR1 LGHNA and CDR2 YSLEER were looked up in the germline V gene. Between the V and J ends, shortened by 0 bases and 5 bases respectively, the junction contains 13 bases. Taken from cysteine to phenylalanine, the CDR3 has 15 residues. The sequence is cut down to CDR3 DNA, 45 bases in frame from base 1.